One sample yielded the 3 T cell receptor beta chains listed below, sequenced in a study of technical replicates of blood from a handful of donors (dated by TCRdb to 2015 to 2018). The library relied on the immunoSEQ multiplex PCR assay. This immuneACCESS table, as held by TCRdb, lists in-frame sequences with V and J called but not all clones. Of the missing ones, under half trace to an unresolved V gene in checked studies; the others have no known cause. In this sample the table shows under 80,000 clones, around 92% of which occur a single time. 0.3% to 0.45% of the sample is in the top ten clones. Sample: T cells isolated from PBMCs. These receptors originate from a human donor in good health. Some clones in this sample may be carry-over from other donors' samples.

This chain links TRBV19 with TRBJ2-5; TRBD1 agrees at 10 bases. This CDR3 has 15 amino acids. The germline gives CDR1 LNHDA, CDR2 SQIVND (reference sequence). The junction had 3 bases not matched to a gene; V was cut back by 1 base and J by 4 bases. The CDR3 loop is CASSIGGTGAETQYF. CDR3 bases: TGTGCCAGTAGTATAGGAGGGACAGGGGCAGAGACCCAGTACTTC.

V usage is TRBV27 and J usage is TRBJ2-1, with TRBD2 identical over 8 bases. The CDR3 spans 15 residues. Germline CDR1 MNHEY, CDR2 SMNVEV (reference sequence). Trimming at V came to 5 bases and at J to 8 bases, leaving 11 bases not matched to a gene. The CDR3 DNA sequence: TGTGCCAGCAGTCCCCGGACTAGCAGTACGGATGAGCAGTTCTTC. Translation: CASSPRTSSTDEQFF.

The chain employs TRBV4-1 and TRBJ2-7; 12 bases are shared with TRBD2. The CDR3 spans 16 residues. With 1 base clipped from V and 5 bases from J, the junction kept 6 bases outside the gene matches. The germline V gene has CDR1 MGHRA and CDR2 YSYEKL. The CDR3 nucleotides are TGCGCCAGCAGCCAAGCCTCTAGCGGGAGGGTCGACGAGCAGTACTTC. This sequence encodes CASSQASSGRVDEQYF.